This T cell receptor (beta chain) was sequenced in a study of naive CD8 T cells in extremely preterm neonates. V gave up 2 bases and J gave up 0 bases, with 7 bases separating them. Germline CDR1 is MNHEY and CDR2 is SVGAGI. This CDR3 has 14 amino acids. Repertoires were generated with immunoSEQ multiplex PCR, while TCRdb's copy carries only in-frame clones and drops some. Of 4,000 to 5,000 clones listed, almost 98% were seen once; the top ten hold 0.4% to 0.55%. Deliveries were elective term cesareans at roughly 35-41 weeks, with no labor or membrane rupture. The sequenced sample was naive CD8+ T cells from cord blood. The TCR sequence derives from a newborn in good health. This chain links TRBV6-5 with TRBJ1-2; D perhaps matches TRBD1 (6 bases). CDR3 protein: CASSYRGSNYGYTF. CDR3 DNA sequence: TGTGCCAGCAGTTACAGGGGGTCTAACTATGGCTACACCTTC.